These 8 T cell receptor beta chains were all obtained from the same sample, sequenced in a study of vaccination and CD4 T cells after COVID-19. Cultured CD4+ T-cell DNA underwent Oncomine TCR Beta short-read sequencing. Each CDR3 protein gets one entry after TCRdb re-called the PCR reads with MiXCR. The sample yields under 20,000 distinct CDR3 sequences, 40% to 60% seen once. For these receptors, no antigen is known. The treatment was: roughly ten-day PBMC culture with coronavirus spike peptide pools or control peptides (ViraFEST assay). This material consisted of CD4+ T cells from blood, cultured in vitro, taken before SARS-CoV-2 vaccination. The receptor source for this set is a human donor who had recovered from COVID-19.

The rearrangement uses TRBV7-8 and TRBJ2-5; 10 nucleotides match TRBD2. Germline CDR1 reads SGHVS; CDR2 reads FQNEAQ. This CDR3 region has 16 residues. V dropped 6 bases and J dropped 0; count of bases not matched to a gene: 7. CDR3 sequence (DNA): TGTGCCAGCAGTCTTCAGACTAGCGGGTACCAAGAGACCCAGTACTTC. Its protein product is CASSLQTSGYQETQYF.

This clonotype was recorded a few times. J is TRBJ1-5 and V is TRBV7-2, with D uncertain. Trimming cost V 4 bases and J 9 bases, with 13 bases left between them. CDR3 length: 13 residues. The germline gives CDR1 SGHTA, CDR2 FQGNSA. CDR3 sequence (DNA): TGTGCCAGCAGCTCCGGACGGGCGTGGCCCCAGCATTTT. It codes for CASSSGRAWPQHF.

This sequence joins TRBV28 and TRBJ2-7, with 7 bases aligning to TRBD1. CDR1 MDHEN and CDR2 SYDVKM come from the germline V gene. The CDR3 runs to 18 residues. Trimming at V came to 3 bases and at J to 0 bases, leaving 14 bases not matched to a gene. CDR3 region: CASSFRWTGPNPSYEQYF. For the CDR3, the DNA is TGTGCCAGCAGTTTCCGTTGGACAGGACCCAACCCCTCCTACGAGCAGTACTTC.

This chain connects TRBV10-3 to TRBJ2-5; D might be TRBD1 (5 bases). V shed 6 bases and J shed 4 bases, with 12 bases lying between them. Per the germline V gene, CDR1 is ENHRY and CDR2 is SYGVKD. CDR3 length equals 13 residues. The CDR3 nucleotides are TGTGCCATCAGAGGGGCAAGGGGAGAGACCCAGTACTTC. The encoded protein is CAIRGARGETQYF.

J is TRBJ2-7 and V is TRBV5-6; D unresolved. Trimming cost V 0 bases and J 2 bases, with 12 bases left between them. The CDR3 is 15 residues long. Germline CDR1 reads SGHDT; CDR2 reads YYEEEE. The CDR3, as DNA: TGTGCCAGCAGCTTGGGAGCGATGGGCCCCTACGAGCAGTACTTC. Translation: CASSLGAMGPYEQYF. Variable domain in full (rest from reference TRBV5-6 and TRBJ2-7): DAGVTQSPTHLIKTRGQQVTLRCSPKSGHDTVSWYQQALGQGPQFIFQYYEEEERQRGNFPDRFSGHQFPNYSSELNVNALLLGDSALYLCASSLGAMGPYEQYFGPGTRLTVT.

The chain employs TRBV7-2 and TRBJ1-5; D ambiguous. Trimming shortened V by 3 bases and J by 6 bases, and 12 bases separated the two germline ends. The length of the CDR3 is 14 residues. Germline lookup yields CDR1 SGHTA and CDR2 FQGNSA. CDR3 residues: CASSFRGFSQPQHF. The CDR3 nucleotides read TGTGCCAGCAGCTTCCGAGGGTTCAGTCAGCCCCAGCATTTT.

The gene calls are TRBV20-1 and TRBJ2-1; 9 positions match TRBD1. After removal of 3 bases from V and 1 base from J, the junction contained 1 base not matched to a gene. Germline V lookup: CDR1 DFQATT, CDR2 SNEGSKA (reference sequence). The CDR3 is 14 amino acids. CDR3 sequence: CSARGQGSYNEQFF. CDR3 bases: TGCAGTGCTAGGGGACAGGGTTCCTACAATGAGCAGTTCTTC.

The chain combines TRBV20-1 with TRBJ1-5, with 9 bases fitting TRBD1. There are 18 residues in the CDR3. Per germline, CDR1 DFQATT and CDR2 SNEGSKA (reference sequence). The CDR3 sequence: CSVPKATGGGYSNQPQHF. Written as DNA, the CDR3 is TGCAGCGTACCGAAAGCGACAGGGGGAGGATATAGCAATCAGCCCCAGCATTTT.